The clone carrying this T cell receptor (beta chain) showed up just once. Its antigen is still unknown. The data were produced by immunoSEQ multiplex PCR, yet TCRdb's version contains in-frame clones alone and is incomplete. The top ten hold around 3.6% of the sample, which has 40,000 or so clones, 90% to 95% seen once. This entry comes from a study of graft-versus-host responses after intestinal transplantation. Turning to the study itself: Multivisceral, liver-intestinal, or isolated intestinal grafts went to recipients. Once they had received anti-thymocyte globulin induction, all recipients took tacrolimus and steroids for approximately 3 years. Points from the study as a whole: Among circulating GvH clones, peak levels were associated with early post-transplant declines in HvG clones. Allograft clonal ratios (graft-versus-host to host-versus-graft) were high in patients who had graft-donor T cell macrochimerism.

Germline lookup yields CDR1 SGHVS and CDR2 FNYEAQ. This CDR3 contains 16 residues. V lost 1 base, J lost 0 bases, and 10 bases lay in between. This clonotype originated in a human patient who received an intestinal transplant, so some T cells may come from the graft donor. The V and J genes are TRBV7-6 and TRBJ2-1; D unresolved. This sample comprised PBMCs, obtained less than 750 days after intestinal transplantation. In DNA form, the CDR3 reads TGTGCCAGCAGCTTAGGCGGTTGGAGCTCCTACAATGAGCAGTTCTTC. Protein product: CASSLGGWSSYNEQFF.